The 21 T cell receptor beta chains below all came from one sample that was sequenced in a study of cytomegalovirus exposure and HLA in healthy donors. PCR amplification relied on 60 Vbeta primers (plus 13 Jbeta primers). Using immunoSEQ multiplex PCR, the repertoire was profiled, and TCRdb retains in-frame clones only, with some absent. The data show more than 150,000 clones, approximately 79% seen once. Sequencing used PBMCs. Receptor source: a man aged 50 to 60 in good health and CMV-seropositive.

This rearrangement joins TRBV7-3 to TRBJ1-1; the D is unclear. CDR3 size: 13 residues. The V end was cut by 4 bases, the J end by 1 base, with 7 bases between. Germline V gene sequence: CDR1 SGHTA, CDR2 FQGTGA. CDR3 residues: CASSSDWNTEAFF. The CDR3 coding sequence is TGTGCCAGCAGCTCGGACTGGAACACTGAAGCTTTCTTT.

The chain recombines TRBV7-2 with TRBJ2-5, with a weak D call TRBD1 (6 bases). The J call is doubtful: the DNA matches TRBJ2-7 better. The CDR3 covers 14 residues. The germline CDR1 and CDR2 sequences are SGHTA and FQGNSA. This CDR3 reads CASSPDRTSYEQYF. The CDR3 bases are TGTGCCAGCAGCCCGGACAGAACCTCCTACGAGCAGTACTTC.

This rearrangement joins TRBV6-5 to TRBJ1-4, with 10 nucleotides matching TRBD1. V trimming: 5 bases; J trimming: 6 bases; junction bases outside the gene matches: 6. The CDR3 is 15 residues long. Germline V gene data show CDR1 as MNHEY and CDR2 as SVGAGI. CDR3 residues: CASSHQTGGDEKLFF. The CDR3 DNA reads as TGTGCCAGCAGTCACCAGACAGGGGGCGATGAAAAACTGTTTTTT.

The V and J genes are TRBV7-8 and TRBJ2-5, with 8 positions matching TRBD2. V lost 5 bases to trimming and J lost 5 bases; unmatched junction nucleotides: 7. Germline CDR1 and CDR2: SGHVS and FQNEAQ. The CDR3 is 14 amino acids. The chain's CDR3 is CASSPAGGDETQYF. In DNA, the CDR3 is TGTGCCAGCAGCCCCGCGGGAGGAGACGAGACCCAGTACTTC. The full variable domain, rest sourced from reference TRBV7-8 and TRBJ2-5, is GAGVSQSPRYKVAKRGQDVALRCDPISGHVSLFWYQQALGQGPEFLTYFQNEAQLDKSGLPSDRFFAERPEGSVSTLKIQRTQQEDSAVYLCASSPAGGDETQYFGPGTRLLVL.

The count of this clone is one. V gene TRBV28 combines with J gene TRBJ1-1; 8 bases align to TRBD1. The CDR3 length is 15 residues. Germline V gives CDR1 MDHEN, CDR2 SYDVKM. The ends lost 5 bases at V and 1 base at J; junction bases unmatched: 6. CDR3 in amino acids: CASSPRQGTNTEAFF. The CDR3 DNA sequence: TGTGCCAGCAGTCCCCGACAGGGGACGAACACTGAAGCTTTCTTT.

V and J are TRBV28 and TRBJ1-1, with 7 bases that match TRBD1. Germline V gene lookup returns CDR1 MDHEN and CDR2 SYDVKM. The CDR3 is 14 residues long. J was trimmed by 3 bases and V by 6 bases; bases with no gene match: 7. CDR3 amino acids: CASSLDRVDTEAFF. CDR3 bases: TGTGCCAGCAGCCTCGACAGGGTTGACACTGAAGCTTTCTTT.

The CDR3 is CASSTFEGAKGEQYV. CDR3 nucleotides: TGTGCCAGCAGTACATTCGAGGGGGCTAAAGGCGAGCAGTACGTC. V usage is TRBV28 and J usage is TRBJ2-7; 7 bases agree with TRBD1. The CDR3 runs to 15 residues. V shed 5 bases and J 6 bases; nucleotides not matched to a gene: 13. Looked up from germline, CDR1 is MDHEN and CDR2 is SYDVKM.

This clone was observed once. This chain connects TRBV2 to TRBJ2-1, with a tentative D call TRBD2 (5 bases). Germline V gene sequence: CDR1 SNHLY, CDR2 FYNNEI. The CDR3 is 11 residues long. V was shortened by 6 bases and J by 7 bases, with 7 bases between the two germline ends. The CDR3, as DNA: TGTGCCAGCAGACTAGGGAATGAGCAGTTCTTC. This encodes CASRLGNEQFF.

The CDR3 region has the DNA TGTGCCAGCAGTCCGGCAAAGTGGCTAGCGGGGGAAAATGAGCAGTTCTTC. It codes for CASSPAKWLAGENEQFF. This rearrangement joins TRBV7-8 to TRBJ2-1, with 10 bases lining up with TRBD2. This CDR3 has 17 amino acids. From germline, CDR1 is SGHVS and CDR2 FQNEAQ. With 6 bases clipped from V and 7 bases from J, the junction kept 15 bases outside the gene matches.

The table lists this clone with a count of one. The V and J genes are TRBV7-2 and TRBJ2-7, with D tentatively TRBD1 (6 bases). Germline V gives CDR1 SGHTA, CDR2 FQGNSA. CDR3 length: 14 amino acids. Between the trimmed V and J ends, which lost 4 bases and 2 bases, there was a span of 12 bases. The CDR3 DNA reads TGTGCCAGCAGCTCGCAACAGGGCCCCTACGAGCAGTACTTC. It translates to CASSSQQGPYEQYF.

This clone has just a few counts. The V call is TRBV10-2, the J call TRBJ2-5, with 7 bases fitting TRBD2. The germline CDR1 and CDR2 sequences are WSHSY and SAAADI. After removal of 6 bases from V and 1 base from J, the junction contained 5 bases not matched to a gene. The CDR3 is 14 amino acids. CDR3 in amino acids: CASSASGVQETQYF. The DNA for the CDR3 is TGCGCCAGCAGCGCGAGCGGGGTCCAAGAGACCCAGTACTTC.

The chain joins TRBV19 to TRBJ1-6; D is perhaps TRBD1 (5 bases). Looked up from germline, CDR1 is LNHDA and CDR2 is SQIVND (reference sequence). The length of the CDR3 is 13 residues. V was pared by 8 bases and J by 10 bases, with 15 bases between. The CDR3, as DNA: TGTGCCAGTGGGGGGGAACGAAGGTCACCCCTCCACTTT. Its translation: CASGGERRSPLHF. Full variable domain (rest looked up from reference TRBV19 and TRBJ1-6): DGGITQSPKYLFRKEGQNVTLSCEQNLNHDAMYWYRQDPGQGLRLIYYSQIVNDFQKGDIAEGYSVSREKKESFPLTVTSAQKNPTAFYLCASGGERRSPLHFGNGTRLTVT.

V gene TRBV6-1 combines with J gene TRBJ2-5, with TRBD2 matching 8 bases. The J segment lost 2 bases and the V segment lost 6 bases, leaving 8 bases of the junction unmatched. Germline V CDR1 and CDR2: MNHNS, SASEGT. This CDR3 region has 15 residues. The CDR3 DNA follows: TGTGCCAGCAGCTCGGGGGGGGCGGCGCAAGAGACCCAGTACTTC. Translated, it gives CASSSGGAAQETQYF.

The J gene is TRBJ2-2, the V gene TRBV5-1, with D tentatively TRBD2 (6 bases). Germline V CDR1 and CDR2: SGHRS, YFSETQ. The CDR3 loop spans 15 amino acids. V was shortened by 1 base and J by 3 bases, with 10 bases between the two germline ends. DNA for the CDR3: TGCGCCAGCAGCTTGAGTTCGGGGGACACCGGGGAGCTGTTTTTT. This gives the protein CASSLSSGDTGELFF.

This sequence joins TRBV28 and TRBJ2-4; possible D gene TRBD2, 5 bases. CDR3 size: 15 residues. Per germline, CDR1 MDHEN and CDR2 SYDVKM. V lost 5 bases and J lost 5, with 16 bases in between. This chain's CDR3 is CASSPSGGRENIQYF. CDR3 sequence (DNA): TGTGCCAGCAGTCCCTCCGGAGGCCGGGAAAACATTCAGTACTTC.

This sequence joins TRBV11-2 and TRBJ1-4; possibly TRBD1 for D (5 bases). The length of the CDR3 is 13 residues. Per germline, CDR1 SGHAT and CDR2 FQNNGV. Trimming stripped 5 bases from V and 4 bases from J, with 8 bases between. DNA of the CDR3: TGTGCCAGCAGCCGGGACTATAATGAAAAACTGTTTTTT. Protein: CASSRDYNEKLFF.

This clone was seen only a few times. The chain recombines TRBV6-5 with TRBJ1-3; D unresolved. V was shortened by 2 bases and J by 0 bases, with 8 bases between the two germline ends. CDR3 length equals 15 residues. From germline, CDR1 is MNHEY and CDR2 SVGAGI. The CDR3 sequence: CASSYGLGSGNTIYF. In nucleotides, the CDR3 is TGTGCCAGCAGTTACGGACTCGGCTCTGGAAACACCATATATTTT.

The chain joins TRBV7-8 to TRBJ2-7; D perhaps matches TRBD2 (5 bases). CDR1 SGHVS and CDR2 FQNEAQ come from the germline V gene. The CDR3 totals 13 residues. V was cut by 0 bases and J by 2 bases, with 5 bases left in between. CDR3 DNA: TGTGCCAGCAGCTTAGCCGGGACCTACGAGCAGTACTTC. It translates to CASSLAGTYEQYF. Combining the CDR3 with reference TRBV7-8 and TRBJ2-7 gives the whole variable domain GAGVSQSPRYKVAKRGQDVALRCDPISGHVSLFWYQQALGQGPEFLTYFQNEAQLDKSGLPSDRFFAERPEGSVSTLKIQRTQQEDSAVYLCASSLAGTYEQYFGPGTRLTVT.

V gene TRBV14 combines with J gene TRBJ1-1; tentatively, D is TRBD1 (6 bases). The CDR3 is 12 residues long. Germline V gene sequence: CDR1 SGHDN, CDR2 FVKESK. With 1 base removed from V and 7 bases from J, the gap between germline ends came to 7 bases. This chain's CDR3 is CASSQGTDEAFF. The CDR3 nucleotides are TGTGCCAGCAGCCAAGGGACAGATGAAGCTTTCTTT.

The DNA for the CDR3 is TGTGCCAGCTCTCCTCCCCCCGGCAATGAGCAGTTCTTC. This sequence encodes CASSPPPGNEQFF. The chain recombines TRBV18 with TRBJ2-1; no definite D call. The CDR3 has 13 residues. Between the trimmed V and J ends, which lost 6 bases and 6 bases, there was a span of 12 bases. Germline lookup yields CDR1 KGHSH and CDR2 LQKENI.

The chain is built from TRBV27 and TRBJ1-2; D may be TRBD1 (6 bases). Germline CDR1 is MNHEY and CDR2 is SMNVEV (reference sequence). V lost 7 bases and J lost 2, with 17 bases in between. The CDR3 is 15 amino acids. In nucleotides, the CDR3 is TGTGCCAGCAAGGACGGGGGGCCAACGAACTATGGCTACACCTTC. Translating it yields CASKDGGPTNYGYTF.